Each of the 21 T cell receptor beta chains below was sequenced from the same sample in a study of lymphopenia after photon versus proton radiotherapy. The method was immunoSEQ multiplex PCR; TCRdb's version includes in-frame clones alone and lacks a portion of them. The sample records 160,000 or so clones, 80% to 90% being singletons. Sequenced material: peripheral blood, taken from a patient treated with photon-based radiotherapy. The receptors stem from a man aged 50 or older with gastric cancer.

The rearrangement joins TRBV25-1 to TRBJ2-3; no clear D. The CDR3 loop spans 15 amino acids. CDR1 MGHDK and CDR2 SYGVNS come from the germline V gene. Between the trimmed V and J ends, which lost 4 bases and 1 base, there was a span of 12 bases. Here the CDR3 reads CASSGTRARTDTQYF. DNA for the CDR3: TGTGCCAGCAGTGGGACGAGAGCTCGCACAGATACGCAGTATTTT.

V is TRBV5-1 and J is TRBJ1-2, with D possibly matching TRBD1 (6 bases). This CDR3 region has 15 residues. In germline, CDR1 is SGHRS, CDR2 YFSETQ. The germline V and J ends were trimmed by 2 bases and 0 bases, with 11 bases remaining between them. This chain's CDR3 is CASSLTGAANYGYTF. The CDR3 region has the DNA TGCGCCAGCAGCTTAACGGGGGCAGCTAACTATGGCTACACCTTC.

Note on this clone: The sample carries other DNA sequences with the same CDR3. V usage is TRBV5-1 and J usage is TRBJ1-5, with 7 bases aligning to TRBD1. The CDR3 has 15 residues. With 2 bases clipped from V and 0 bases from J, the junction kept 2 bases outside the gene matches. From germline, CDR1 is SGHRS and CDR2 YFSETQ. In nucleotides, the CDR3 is TGCGCCAGCAGCTTAGAGGGGGCTAGCAATCAGCCCCAGCATTTT. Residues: CASSLEGASNQPQHF.

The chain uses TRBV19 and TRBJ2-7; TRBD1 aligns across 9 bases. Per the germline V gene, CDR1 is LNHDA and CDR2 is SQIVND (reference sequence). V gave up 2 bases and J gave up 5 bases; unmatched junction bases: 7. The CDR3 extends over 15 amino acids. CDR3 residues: CASSIRGTGPHEQYF. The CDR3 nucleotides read TGTGCCAGTAGTATAAGGGGGACAGGGCCCCACGAGCAGTACTTC.

The CDR3 is CASSSHQGRNTEAFF. The CDR3 DNA reads as TGTGCCAGCAGCTCACATCAGGGAAGGAACACTGAAGCTTTCTTT. The chain recombines TRBV6-5 with TRBJ1-1, with a possible D match to TRBD1 (5 bases). In germline, CDR1 is MNHEY, CDR2 SVGAGI. The germline V and J ends were trimmed by 6 bases and 1 base, with 15 bases remaining between them. The CDR3 sequence is 15 residues long.

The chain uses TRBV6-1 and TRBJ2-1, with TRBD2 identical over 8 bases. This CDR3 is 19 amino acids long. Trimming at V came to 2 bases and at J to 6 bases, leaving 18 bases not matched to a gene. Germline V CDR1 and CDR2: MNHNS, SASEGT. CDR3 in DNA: TGTGCCAGCAGTGAACGGGTTAGCGGGACCCCCTGGTTCACCAATGAGCAGTTCTTC. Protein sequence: CASSERVSGTPWFTNEQFF.

CDR3 coding DNA: TGCGCCAGCAGGGTGGGGACAGCCTCGGGATTAGAAAAACTGTTTTTT. Translated, it gives CASRVGTASGLEKLFF. The chain employs TRBV5-1 and TRBJ1-4; 7 nucleotides line up with TRBD1. The CDR3 sequence is 16 residues long. Germline V lookup: CDR1 SGHRS, CDR2 YFSETQ. J was trimmed by 8 bases and V by 5 bases; bases with no gene match: 15.

CDR3 sequence reads: CASSLSSVGGWLAGTKTQYF. DNA for the CDR3: TGTGCCAGCAGCTTAAGTAGCGTCGGGGGCTGGTTAGCAGGGACGAAGACCCAGTACTTC. The J gene is TRBJ2-5, the V gene TRBV7-8; D may be TRBD1 or TRBD2 (6 bases each). V was shortened by 2 bases and J by 6 bases, with 31 bases between the two germline ends. The length of the CDR3 is 20 residues. Germline V CDR1 and CDR2: SGHVS, FQNEAQ.

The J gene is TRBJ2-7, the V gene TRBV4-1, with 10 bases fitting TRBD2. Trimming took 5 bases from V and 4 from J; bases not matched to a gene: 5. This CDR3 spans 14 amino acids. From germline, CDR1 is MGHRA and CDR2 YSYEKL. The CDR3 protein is CASSWGLANYEQYF. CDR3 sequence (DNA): TGCGCCAGCAGCTGGGGACTAGCGAATTACGAGCAGTACTTC.

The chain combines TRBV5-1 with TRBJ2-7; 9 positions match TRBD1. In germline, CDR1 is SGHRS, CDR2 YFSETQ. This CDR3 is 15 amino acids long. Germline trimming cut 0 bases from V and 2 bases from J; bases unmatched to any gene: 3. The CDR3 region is CASSLGDRDTYEQYF. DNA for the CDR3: TGCGCCAGCAGCTTGGGGGACAGGGACACCTACGAGCAGTACTTC.

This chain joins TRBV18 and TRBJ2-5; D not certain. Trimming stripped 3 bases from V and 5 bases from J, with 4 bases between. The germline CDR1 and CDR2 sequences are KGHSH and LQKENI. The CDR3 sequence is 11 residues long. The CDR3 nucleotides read TGTGCCAGCTCACCGCTCGAGACCCAGTACTTC. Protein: CASSPLETQYF.

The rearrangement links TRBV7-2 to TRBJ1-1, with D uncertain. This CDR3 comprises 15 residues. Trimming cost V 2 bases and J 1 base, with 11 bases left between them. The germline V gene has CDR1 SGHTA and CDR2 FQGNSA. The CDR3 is CASSLMSLGNTEAFF. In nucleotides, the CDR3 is TGTGCCAGCAGCTTAATGTCGCTGGGGAACACTGAAGCTTTCTTT.

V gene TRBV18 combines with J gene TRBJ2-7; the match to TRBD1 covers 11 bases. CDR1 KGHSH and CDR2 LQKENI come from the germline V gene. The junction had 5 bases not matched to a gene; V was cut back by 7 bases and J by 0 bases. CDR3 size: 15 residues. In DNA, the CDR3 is TGTGCCAGCTTACCGGGACAGGGGGTCTCCTACGAGCAGTACTTC. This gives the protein CASLPGQGVSYEQYF.

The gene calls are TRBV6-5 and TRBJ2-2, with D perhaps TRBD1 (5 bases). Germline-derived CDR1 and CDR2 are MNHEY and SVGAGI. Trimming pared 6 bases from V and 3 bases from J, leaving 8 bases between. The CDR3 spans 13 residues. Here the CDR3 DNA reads TGTGCCAGCAGAAGGGGTGACACCGGGGAGCTGTTTTTT. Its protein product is CASRRGDTGELFF.

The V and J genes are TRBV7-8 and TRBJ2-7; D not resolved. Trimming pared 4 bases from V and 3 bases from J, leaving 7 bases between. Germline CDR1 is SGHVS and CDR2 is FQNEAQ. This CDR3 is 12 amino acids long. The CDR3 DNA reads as TGTGCCAGCAGCTGGGGTTTCTACGAGCAGTACTTC. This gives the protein CASSWGFYEQYF.

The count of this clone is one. CDR3 protein: CASSRGALQLSSYNEQFF. The DNA of the CDR3 is TGCGCCAGCAGCCGTGGCGCACTACAGTTAAGCTCCTACAATGAGCAGTTCTTC. The rearrangement links TRBV4-1 to TRBJ2-1; D is ambiguous. The CDR3 extends over 18 amino acids. Trimming left V 4 bases short and J 0 bases short, with 19 bases between. CDR1 is MGHRA and CDR2 is YSYEKL in the germline V gene.

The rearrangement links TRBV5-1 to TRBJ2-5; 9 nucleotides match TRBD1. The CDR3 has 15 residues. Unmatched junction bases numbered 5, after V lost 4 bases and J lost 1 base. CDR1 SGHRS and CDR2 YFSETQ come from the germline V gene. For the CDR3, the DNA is TGCGCCAGCAGCCCCGACAGGGGGACCCAAGAGACCCAGTACTTC. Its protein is CASSPDRGTQETQYF.

CDR3 bases: TGCGCCAGCAGCCTTTCAACTAATGAAAAACTGTTTTTT. The encoded protein is CASSLSTNEKLFF. This chain connects TRBV5-1 to TRBJ1-4, with D unclear. Germline CDR1 reads SGHRS; CDR2 reads YFSETQ. This CDR3 contains 13 residues. The V and J ends lost 4 bases and 0 bases respectively, with 4 bases between them.

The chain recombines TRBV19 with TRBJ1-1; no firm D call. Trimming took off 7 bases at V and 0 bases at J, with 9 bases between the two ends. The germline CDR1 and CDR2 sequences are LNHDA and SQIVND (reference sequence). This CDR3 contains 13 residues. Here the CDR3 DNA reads TGTGCCAGTACCCTAGGGATGAACACTGAAGCTTTCTTT. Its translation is CASTLGMNTEAFF.

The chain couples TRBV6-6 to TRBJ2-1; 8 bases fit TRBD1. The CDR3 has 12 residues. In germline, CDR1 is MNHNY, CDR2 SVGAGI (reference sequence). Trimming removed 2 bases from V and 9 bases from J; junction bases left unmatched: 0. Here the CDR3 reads CASSYDRGEQFF. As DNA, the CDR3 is TGTGCCAGCAGTTACGACAGGGGTGAGCAGTTCTTC.

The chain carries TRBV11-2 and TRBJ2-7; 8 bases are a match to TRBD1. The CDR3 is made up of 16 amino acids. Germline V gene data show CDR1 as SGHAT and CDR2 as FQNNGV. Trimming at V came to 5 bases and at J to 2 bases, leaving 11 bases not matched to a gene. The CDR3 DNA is TGTGCCAGCAGCCCACTATGGACAGGGCGCCCCTACGAGCAGTACTTC. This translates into CASSPLWTGRPYEQYF.